This record looks at one TCR beta chain sequence and its context. Antigen specificity is unknown. Germline V gene lookup returns CDR1 SGDLS and CDR2 YYNGEE. V lost 4 bases, J lost 1 base, and 11 bases lay in between. The CDR3 is 14 residues long. This specimen belongs to a study of cytomegalovirus exposure and HLA in healthy donors. Regarding the study as a whole: In a later analysis, 15,000 to 20,000 TCR beta sequences were associated with HLA alleles at 0.05 false discovery rate. Cytomegalovirus association was assigned to under 200 TCR beta chains. In vitro, a few CMV-associated chains proved specific for CMV antigens. For TCR beta chains, V- and J-gene trimming was later linked to a missense DCLRE1C variant.

Primers for the PCR totalled 60 Vbeta and 13 Jbeta. The repertoire was sequenced with immunoSEQ multiplex PCR; TCRdb's copy has only in-frame clones and lacks some. The table has around 150,000 clones, 64% seen once. The origin of this receptor is a young woman in good health and CMV-seropositive. The chain combines TRBV9 with TRBJ1-1; D not certain. Source material: PBMCs. CDR3 in amino acids: CASSIGVGNTEAFF. The DNA of the CDR3 is TGTGCCAGCAGCATCGGAGTCGGGAACACTGAAGCTTTCTTT.